These 15 T cell receptor beta chains were sequenced from one sample in a study of blood T cell repertoires in COVID-19. Sequenced by immunoSEQ multiplex PCR; TCRdb stores in-frame clones only, minus some. The repertoire consists of more than 85,000 clones, with about 86% occurring once and the leading ten covering roughly 4.1%. Sequences were obtained from peripheral blood. All receptors come from a man between 60 and 70 years old with acute or convalescent COVID-19.

This clone has a handful of counts. J is TRBJ2-3 and V is TRBV7-2; D is perhaps TRBD2 (6 bases). This CDR3 contains 12 residues. Germline-derived CDR1 and CDR2 are SGHTA and FQGNSA. V was cut by 2 bases and J by 9 bases, with 9 bases left in between. The CDR3 DNA is TGTGCCAGCAGCTTACCGGAGGGGACGCAGTATTTT. This encodes CASSLPEGTQYF.

CDR3 in DNA: TGTGCCAGCAGCTTAGGTCAGAATCAGCCCCAGCATTTT. It translates to CASSLGQNQPQHF. The rearrangement uses TRBV7-2 and TRBJ1-5; the D is unclear. CDR1 is SGHTA, CDR2 FQGNSA, per germline. The CDR3 runs to 13 residues. Deletions cut 1 base from V and 4 bases from J, with 5 bases between.

This chain joins TRBV5-1 and TRBJ2-7; D remains unclear. Germline loops: CDR1 SGHRS, CDR2 YFSETQ. CDR3 size: 12 residues. The V gene lost 0 bases and the J gene lost 3 bases, with 4 bases spanning the gap. CDR3 in DNA: TGCGCCAGCAGCTTGGATCTCTACGAGCAGTACTTC. It specifies CASSLDLYEQYF.

The rearrangement links TRBV3-1 (or the pseudogene TRBV3-2) to TRBJ2-7; 9 bases line up with TRBD2. V was pared by 7 bases and J by 5 bases, with 9 bases of the junction left unmatched. CDR1 and CDR2 (germline): LGHDT, YNNKEL (reference sequence). This CDR3 is 14 amino acids long. The CDR3 sequence: CASTTGGGGDEQYF. The CDR3 DNA follows: TGTGCCAGCACCACCGGCGGGGGGGGCGACGAGCAGTACTTC.

The genes are TRBV6-5 and TRBJ2-3, with 9 bases lining up with TRBD2. This CDR3 has 16 amino acids. V shed 3 bases and J 5 bases; nucleotides not matched to a gene: 9. Germline V gene lookup returns CDR1 MNHEY and CDR2 SVGAGI. CDR3 bases: TGTGCCAGCAGTTATGCGGGAGGGCCGAGGAAAGATACGCAGTATTTT. Amino acids: CASSYAGGPRKDTQYF.

The rearrangement joins TRBV7-9 to TRBJ2-7; maybe TRBD2 (5 bases). This CDR3 contains 15 residues. Trimming took 3 bases from V and 3 from J, leaving 15 bases between them. Germline V gene data show CDR1 as SEHNR and CDR2 as FQNEAQ (reference sequence). CDR3 sequence: CASSLNGIPNYEQYF. CDR3 DNA sequence: TGTGCCAGCAGCTTGAACGGGATCCCAAACTACGAGCAGTACTTC.

The rearrangement uses TRBV3-1 (or the pseudogene TRBV3-2) and TRBJ1-1; D remains unclear. V dropped 4 bases and J dropped 1 base, with 7 bases sitting between them. This CDR3 comprises 13 residues. Germline CDR1 and CDR2: LGHDT and YNNKEL (reference sequence). The CDR3: CASSPSGNTEAFF. CDR3 sequence (DNA): TGTGCCAGCAGCCCCTCGGGGAACACTGAAGCTTTCTTT.

This clone appeared once. The rearrangement links TRBV13 to TRBJ1-2, with D possibly being TRBD1 (5 bases). The V and J ends lost 5 bases and 5 bases respectively, with 21 bases between them. The CDR3 covers 16 residues. The germline gives CDR1 PRHDT, CDR2 FYEKMQ (reference sequence). In DNA, the CDR3 is TGTGCCAGCAGCCCTAGCGGTAGGGACGGATTTTATGGCTACACCTTC. Its protein product is CASSPSGRDGFYGYTF.

This clone was seen a handful of times. This chain joins TRBV5-1 and TRBJ1-2; D not certain. Germline lookup yields CDR1 SGHRS and CDR2 YFSETQ. Trimming shortened V by 4 bases and J by 0 bases, and 10 bases separated the two germline ends. The CDR3 has 14 amino acids. DNA of the CDR3: TGCGCCAGCAGCCAAGACACTCCTAACTATGGCTACACCTTC. It codes for CASSQDTPNYGYTF.

V and J are TRBV7-2 and TRBJ1-2; D gene unclear. V was trimmed by 4 bases and J by 3 bases, leaving 6 bases between them. The germline gives CDR1 SGHTA, CDR2 FQGNSA. The CDR3 length is 12 residues. In DNA, the CDR3 is TGTGCCAGCAGCTCTCAGGACTATGGCTACACCTTC. It translates to CASSSQDYGYTF. The variable domain in full, with the rest retrieved from reference TRBV7-2 and TRBJ1-2, is GAGVSQSPSNKVTEKGKDVELRCDPISGHTALYWYRQSLGQGLEFLIYFQGNSAPDKSGLPSDRFSAERTGGSVSTLTIQRTQQEDSAVYLCASSSQDYGYTFGSGTRLTVV.

The V gene is TRBV12-3 or TRBV12-4, the J gene TRBJ1-3, with D possibly matching TRBD1 (6 bases). The V end was cut by 5 bases, the J end by 8 bases, with 13 bases between. This CDR3 comprises 13 residues. In DNA form, the CDR3 reads TGTGCCAGCAGTCCAGGGGTGTTCGACACCATATATTTT. Its protein is CASSPGVFDTIYF.

The chain couples TRBV6-5 to TRBJ1-6; 9 nucleotides match TRBD1. Trimming cost V 6 bases and J 7 bases; bases outside gene matches: 7. The V gene's germline CDR1 is MNHEY and CDR2 SVGAGI. This CDR3 is built from 15 residues. Here the CDR3 reads CASRGDRVGNSPLHF. The DNA for the CDR3 is TGTGCCAGCAGGGGGGACAGGGTTGGAAATTCACCCCTCCACTTT.

The chain carries TRBV24-1 and TRBJ2-3; 7 positions agree with TRBD1. V shed 3 bases, J shed 2 bases, and the junction held 7 bases outside the gene matches. Germline values: CDR1 KGHDR, CDR2 SFDVKD. The CDR3 covers 16 residues. This CDR3 reads CATSDRQGSNTDTQYF. For the CDR3, the DNA is TGTGCCACCAGTGATAGACAGGGCTCAAACACAGATACGCAGTATTTT.

The chain couples TRBV2 to TRBJ2-3; 8 positions agree with TRBD2. The CDR3 is 13 residues long. Germline V CDR1 and CDR2: SNHLY, FYNNEI. V dropped 5 bases and J dropped 4; count of bases not matched to a gene: 2. The CDR3 sequence: CASSFGGADTQYF. The CDR3 DNA follows: TGTGCCAGCAGTTTCGGGGGGGCAGATACGCAGTATTTT.

The chain carries TRBV5-1 and TRBJ1-1; TRBD1 might be the D (6 bases). Germline assignment: CDR1 SGHRS and CDR2 YFSETQ. The V end lost 5 bases, the J end lost 0 bases, and 11 bases lay between the germline ends. The CDR3 extends over 14 amino acids. The CDR3 nucleotides are TGCGCCAGCAGTTCTGGACAGTTGAACACTGAAGCTTTCTTT. Translation: CASSSGQLNTEAFF.